One sample yielded the 30 T cell receptor beta chains listed below, sequenced in a study of cytomegalovirus exposure and HLA in healthy donors (dated by TCRdb to 2017 to 2019). Library prep was done by the immunoSEQ multiplex PCR assay. A mixture of 60 forward primers for TCR Vbeta segments and 13 reverse primers for TCR Jbeta segments was used in the multiplex PCR. TCRdb limited this immuneACCESS table to in-frame rearrangements with V and J called. A share of clones is missing; checked studies link under half to unresolved V genes, and the rest is unexplained. The sample contains 130,000 to 150,000 clones, over 80% of them found a single time. The leading ten clones occupy 2.9% of the sample. The sequencing input was PBMCs. The source is a woman aged 25 to 39 in good health and CMV-seronegative.

V gene TRBV4-3 combines with J gene TRBJ2-7, with 10 nucleotides matching TRBD2. In germline, CDR1 is LGHNA, CDR2 YSLEER. There are 15 residues in the CDR3. V dropped 2 bases and J dropped 6; count of bases not matched to a gene: 7. The CDR3 DNA follows: TGCGCCAGCAGCCAATCAGCGGGGGGGCCTTGCGAGCAGTACTTC. Its protein product is CASSQSAGGPCEQYF.

Only a few counts were recorded for this clone. This chain uses TRBV2 with TRBJ2-3; no clear D gene. V was pared by 8 bases and J by 0 bases, with 18 bases between. The CDR3 consists of 16 residues. Germline V CDR1 and CDR2: SNHLY, FYNNEI. CDR3 sequence (DNA): TGTGCCAGCTCCTCGATCACGCAGTCTAGCACAGATACGCAGTATTTT. Protein: CASSSITQSSTDTQYF.

CDR3 in DNA: TGTGCCATCAGTGACTGGGGCAGGGGAGACTATGGCTACACCTTC. This translates into CAISDWGRGDYGYTF. The rearrangement links TRBV10-3 to TRBJ1-2; D is possibly TRBD1 (6 bases). Germline V gives CDR1 ENHRY, CDR2 SYGVKD. Trimming removed 3 bases from V and 3 bases from J, with 14 bases in between. This CDR3 has 15 amino acids.

This chain joins TRBV19 and TRBJ1-1, with TRBD1 matching over 10 bases. Per the germline V gene, CDR1 is LNHDA and CDR2 is SQIVND (reference sequence). The ends lost 4 bases at V and 5 bases at J; junction bases unmatched: 16. The CDR3 consists of 18 residues. The CDR3 region is CASSKTIPGQGMRTEAFF. The CDR3 DNA reads TGTGCCAGTAGTAAGACGATCCCGGGACAGGGGATGAGGACTGAAGCTTTCTTT. The variable domain in full, with the rest retrieved from reference TRBV19 and TRBJ1-1, is DGGITQSPKYLFRKEGQNVTLSCEQNLNHDAMYWYRQDPGQGLRLIYYSQIVNDFQKGDIAEGYSVSREKKESFPLTVTSAQKNPTAFYLCASSKTIPGQGMRTEAFFGQGTRLTVV.

The chain joins TRBV11-2 to TRBJ2-3; 9 bases match TRBD1. This CDR3 contains 16 residues. The V and J ends lost 3 bases and 4 bases, in that order; junction bases with no gene match: 8. CDR1 and CDR2 from the germline V gene are SGHAT and FQNNGV. The CDR3 spells CASSLLRTGVSDTQYF. The CDR3 region has the DNA TGTGCCAGCAGCTTGCTAAGGACAGGGGTATCAGATACGCAGTATTTT.

The rearrangement uses TRBV29-1 and TRBJ2-1, with 13 bases fitting TRBD2. Germline V lookup: CDR1 SQVTM, CDR2 ANQGSEA. This CDR3 comprises 14 residues. Unmatched junction bases numbered 4, after V lost 5 bases and J lost 6 bases. The CDR3 DNA sequence: TGCAGCGTTCTACTAGCGGGAGGGATCAATGAGCAGTTCTTC. Its protein is CSVLLAGGINEQFF.

This chain joins TRBV28 and TRBJ1-2; 7 positions match TRBD1. The CDR3 runs 14 residues. Per the germline V gene, CDR1 is MDHEN and CDR2 is SYDVKM. Trimming removed 7 bases from V and 7 bases from J; junction bases left unmatched: 12. CDR3 residues: CASTWEDRFGGYTF. CDR3 nucleotide sequence: TGTGCCAGCACTTGGGAGGACAGGTTTGGTGGCTACACCTTC.

The chain uses TRBV9 and TRBJ2-7; 9 bases map to TRBD1. With V trimmed by 3 bases and J by 2 bases, 3 bases remained unmatched. Germline CDR1 is SGDLS and CDR2 is YYNGEE. There are 14 residues in the CDR3. In DNA form, the CDR3 reads TGTGCCAGCAGCGCCGGGACAGGGCCCTACGAGCAGTACTTC. Protein sequence: CASSAGTGPYEQYF.

V is TRBV28 and J is TRBJ1-5; the D gene is possibly TRBD1 (6 bases). The CDR3 has 15 amino acids. Germline lookup yields CDR1 MDHEN and CDR2 SYDVKM. With 5 bases removed from V and 2 bases from J, the gap between germline ends came to 13 bases. The CDR3 DNA follows: TGTGCCAGCAGTCCGACAGGACGGGGCAATCAGCCCCAGCATTTT. Amino acid sequence: CASSPTGRGNQPQHF.

The rearrangement joins TRBV7-6 to TRBJ2-2, with TRBD2 matching over 8 bases. The junction had 13 bases not matched to a gene; V was cut back by 6 bases and J by 4 bases. Germline V gene lookup returns CDR1 SGHVS and CDR2 FNYEAQ. The length of the CDR3 is 17 residues. Here the CDR3 reads CASSVASGSIGTGELFF. The CDR3 DNA is TGTGCCAGCAGTGTGGCAAGCGGGAGTATCGGCACCGGGGAGCTGTTTTTT.

The rearrangement joins TRBV7-2 to TRBJ2-4, with D perhaps TRBD1 (6 bases). Germline V lookup: CDR1 SGHTA, CDR2 FQGNSA. There are 12 residues in the CDR3. V lost 6 bases to trimming and J lost 7 bases, with 10 bases between them. The CDR3 nucleotides read TGTGCCAGCAGGACAGGCGGTAACATTCAGTACTTC. Encoded protein: CASRTGGNIQYF.

This clone was recorded only once. The chain recombines TRBV6-1 with TRBJ2-3, with a possible D match to TRBD1 (5 bases). CDR1 and CDR2 from the germline V gene are MNHNS and SASEGT. This CDR3 has 16 amino acids. The V end lost 3 bases, the J end lost 2 bases, and 15 bases lay between the germline ends. In nucleotides, the CDR3 is TGTGCCAGCAGTGAGAATAGGGGCTTTTCCACAGATACGCAGTATTTT. The encoded protein is CASSENRGFSTDTQYF.

The DNA for the CDR3 is TGTGCCAGCAGCGCCACTAGCGGGCAAGAGACCCAGTACTTC. This translates into CASSATSGQETQYF. The chain recombines TRBV7-3 with TRBJ2-5; 9 nucleotides align to TRBD2. The CDR3 loop spans 14 amino acids. Trimming removed 5 bases from V and 2 bases from J; junction bases left unmatched: 3. Germline values: CDR1 SGHTA, CDR2 FQGTGA.

CDR3 DNA sequence: TGTGCCAGCAGTACCCAACAAGGGGGTAGAGAGACCCAGTACTTC. Translating it yields CASSTQQGGRETQYF. This chain joins TRBV28 and TRBJ2-5, with D perhaps TRBD1 (6 bases). V gave up 5 bases and J gave up 4 bases, with 17 bases separating them. Germline-derived CDR1 and CDR2 are MDHEN and SYDVKM. CDR3 length: 15 amino acids.

The V gene is TRBV6-6, the J gene TRBJ1-6; D is unresolved. This CDR3 has 15 amino acids. V lost 0 bases and J 10 bases, leaving 13 bases between the germline ends. Germline CDR1 and CDR2: MNHNY and SVGAGI (reference sequence). CDR3 sequence: CASSYSTQAGSPLHF. The CDR3, as DNA: TGTGCCAGCAGTTACTCTACTCAGGCGGGGTCACCCCTCCACTTT.

This chain links TRBV19 with TRBJ1-3, with D possibly being TRBD1 (6 bases). Germline loops: CDR1 LNHDA, CDR2 SQIVND (reference sequence). The V end lost 7 bases, the J end lost 2 bases, and 15 bases lay between the germline ends. The CDR3 is made up of 15 amino acids. The chain's CDR3 is CASNLPGQTGNTIYF. In nucleotides, the CDR3 is TGTGCCAGTAATCTTCCCGGACAGACTGGAAACACCATATATTTT. The variable domain in full, with the rest retrieved from reference TRBV19 and TRBJ1-3, is DGGITQSPKYLFRKEGQNVTLSCEQNLNHDAMYWYRQDPGQGLRLIYYSQIVNDFQKGDIAEGYSVSREKKESFPLTVTSAQKNPTAFYLCASNLPGQTGNTIYFGEGSWLTVV.

J is TRBJ2-3 and V is TRBV27, with D possibly being TRBD1 (5 bases). The CDR3 has 16 amino acids. V shed 0 bases and J shed 0 bases, with 10 bases lying between them. Per germline, CDR1 MNHEY and CDR2 SMNVEV (reference sequence). CDR3 DNA sequence: TGTGCCAGCAGTTTATCCCGGACAACTAGCACAGATACGCAGTATTTT. Amino acids: CASSLSRTTSTDTQYF.

The chain uses TRBV19 and TRBJ1-2; 9 bases align to TRBD1. The CDR3 has 14 amino acids. Per germline, CDR1 LNHDA and CDR2 SQIVND (reference sequence). The V and J ends lost 11 bases and 9 bases, in that order; junction bases with no gene match: 16. The chain's CDR3 is CAGTSGTGLGSYTF. CDR3 DNA: TGTGCCGGGACATCCGGGACAGGGTTAGGTAGCTACACCTTC.

The CDR3 DNA reads TGTGCCAGCAGTGAAGCGCAGGTTACTGAAGCTTTCTTT. Its translation is CASSEAQVTEAFF. The gene calls are TRBV2 and TRBJ1-1, with D unclear. Germline CDR1 SNHLY, CDR2 FYNNEI. The CDR3 extends over 13 amino acids. With 0 bases removed from V and 5 bases from J, the gap between germline ends came to 7 bases.

This clone was counted a few times. V usage is TRBV6-5 and J usage is TRBJ2-7, with 7 nucleotides matching TRBD1. J was trimmed by 10 bases and V by 4 bases; bases with no gene match: 4. The CDR3 is 11 amino acids. Germline CDR1 MNHEY, CDR2 SVGAGI. The CDR3, as DNA: TGTGCCAGCAGTTCGGGACAGTACCAGTACTTC. Translation: CASSSGQYQYF.

The chain joins TRBV27 to TRBJ2-2; TRBD2 matches at 7 bases. V was pared by 8 bases and J by 6 bases, with 3 bases of the junction left unmatched. This CDR3 contains 12 residues. Germline CDR1 is MNHEY and CDR2 is SMNVEV (reference sequence). This CDR3 is CASGGGSGELFF. The CDR3, as DNA: TGTGCCAGCGGGGGGGGATCCGGGGAGCTGTTTTTT.

Details on this clone: Additional DNA sequences in this sample encode the identical CDR3. The chain has TRBV29-1 and TRBJ1-2; the match to TRBD1 covers 9 bases. Germline trimming cut 0 bases from V and 5 bases from J; bases unmatched to any gene: 4. The germline CDR1 and CDR2 sequences are SQVTM and ANQGSEA. This CDR3 comprises 14 residues. This CDR3 reads CSVEETGGGYGYTF. CDR3 nucleotides: TGCAGCGTTGAAGAAACAGGGGGCGGATATGGCTACACCTTC.

The rearrangement uses TRBV27 and TRBJ1-6, with TRBD1 matching over 8 bases. This CDR3 contains 16 residues. Germline V gene sequence: CDR1 MNHEY, CDR2 SMNVEV (reference sequence). V trimming: 3 bases; J trimming: 7 bases; junction bases outside the gene matches: 8. The CDR3 sequence: CASSFIQGADNSPLHF. The CDR3 bases are TGTGCCAGCAGTTTCATTCAGGGGGCGGACAATTCACCCCTCCACTTT.

This rearrangement joins TRBV11-2 to TRBJ2-2, with a possible D match to TRBD2 (5 bases). V was cut by 0 bases and J by 4 bases, with 6 bases left in between. This CDR3 contains 14 residues. From germline, CDR1 is SGHAT and CDR2 FQNNGV. As DNA, the CDR3 is TGTGCCAGCAGCTTAGACGGGGTCACCGGGGAGCTGTTTTTT. This gives the protein CASSLDGVTGELFF.

The V gene is TRBV6-5, the J gene TRBJ2-2; D is unclear. The germline CDR1 and CDR2 sequences are MNHEY and SVGAGI. The CDR3 runs to 14 residues. Trimming left V 0 bases short and J 10 bases short, with 12 bases between. This CDR3 is CASSYSSRLKELFF. CDR3 coding DNA: TGTGCCAGCAGTTACTCCTCCAGGCTAAAGGAGCTGTTTTTT.

V is TRBV7-9 and J is TRBJ1-1; 8 nucleotides line up with TRBD1. Germline CDR1 is SEHNR and CDR2 is FQNEAQ (reference sequence). V lost 3 bases to trimming and J lost 5 bases; unmatched junction nucleotides: 5. The CDR3 sequence is 14 residues long. The CDR3 nucleotides are TGTGCCAGCAGCTTCACAGGGGGGAGGACTGAAGCTTTCTTT. This sequence encodes CASSFTGGRTEAFF.

V and J are TRBV5-5 and TRBJ2-2; no clear D. Germline CDR1 and CDR2: SGHKS and YYEKEE (reference sequence). The CDR3 contains 13 residues. V shed 2 bases and J shed 6 bases, with 8 bases lying between them. CDR3 nucleotide sequence: TGTGCCAGCAGCTTTACTCCCTCCGGGGAGCTGTTTTTT. This translates into CASSFTPSGELFF.

The chain is built from TRBV19 and TRBJ2-3; D remains unclear. The CDR3 consists of 16 residues. The V and J ends lost 4 bases and 2 bases respectively, with 16 bases between them. Germline CDR1 LNHDA, CDR2 SQIVND (reference sequence). CDR3 protein: CASSTPLNSYTDTQYF. The DNA for the CDR3 is TGTGCCAGTAGTACTCCCCTAAATTCATACACAGATACGCAGTATTTT.

The chain employs TRBV5-4 and TRBJ2-7; D remains unclear. Germline V gene data show CDR1 as SGHNT and CDR2 as YYREEE (reference sequence). The CDR3 is 13 amino acids. The germline V and J ends were trimmed by 0 bases and 3 bases, with 7 bases remaining between them. The CDR3 loop is CASSLDTVYEQYF. The CDR3 DNA follows: TGTGCCAGCAGCTTGGATACAGTCTACGAGCAGTACTTC.

The chain carries TRBV7-2 and TRBJ1-1, with a tentative D call TRBD1 (6 bases). Deletions cut 7 bases from V and 1 base from J, with 13 bases between. From germline, CDR1 is SGHTA and CDR2 FQGNSA. The CDR3 extends over 14 amino acids. The CDR3 loop reads CASNMGTPNTEAFF. The CDR3 coding sequence is TGTGCCAGCAACATGGGGACACCGAACACTGAAGCTTTCTTT.